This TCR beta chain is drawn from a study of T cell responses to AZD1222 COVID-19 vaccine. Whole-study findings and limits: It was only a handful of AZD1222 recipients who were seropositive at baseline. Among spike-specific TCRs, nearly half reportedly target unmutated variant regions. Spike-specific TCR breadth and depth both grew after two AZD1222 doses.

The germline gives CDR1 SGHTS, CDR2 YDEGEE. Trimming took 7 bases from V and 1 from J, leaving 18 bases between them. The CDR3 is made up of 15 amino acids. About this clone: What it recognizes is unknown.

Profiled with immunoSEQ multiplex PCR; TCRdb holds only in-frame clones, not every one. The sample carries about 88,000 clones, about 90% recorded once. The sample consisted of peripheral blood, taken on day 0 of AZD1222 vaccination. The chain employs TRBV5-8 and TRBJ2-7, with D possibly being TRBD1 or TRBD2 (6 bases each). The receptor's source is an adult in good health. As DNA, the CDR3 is TGTGCCAGCGCGGGACGGCGGGGACATTCCTACGAGCAGTACTTC. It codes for CASAGRRGHSYEQYF.